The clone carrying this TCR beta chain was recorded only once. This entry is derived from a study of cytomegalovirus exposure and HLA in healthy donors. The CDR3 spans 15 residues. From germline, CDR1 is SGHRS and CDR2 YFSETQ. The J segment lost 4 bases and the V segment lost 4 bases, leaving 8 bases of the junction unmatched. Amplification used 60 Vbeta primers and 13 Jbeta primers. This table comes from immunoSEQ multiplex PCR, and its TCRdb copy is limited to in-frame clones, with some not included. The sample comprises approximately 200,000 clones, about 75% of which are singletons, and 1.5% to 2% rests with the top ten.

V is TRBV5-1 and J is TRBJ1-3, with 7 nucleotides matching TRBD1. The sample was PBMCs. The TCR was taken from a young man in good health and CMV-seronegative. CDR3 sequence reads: CASSLTGAGGNTIYF. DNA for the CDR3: TGCGCCAGCAGCCTCACAGGGGCCGGGGGAAACACCATATATTTT. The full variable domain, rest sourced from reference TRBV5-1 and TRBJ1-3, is KAGVTQTPRYLIKTRGQQVTLSCSPISGHRSVSWYQQTPGQGLQFLFEYFSETQRNKGNFPGRFSGRQFSNSRSEMNVSTLELGDSALYLCASSLTGAGGNTIYFGEGSWLTVV.